One and the same sample provided the 24 T cell receptor beta chains below, sequenced in a study of T cell responses to AZD1222 COVID-19 vaccine. Generated by immunoSEQ multiplex PCR, the TCRdb table keeps only in-frame clones and is missing some. Among about 92,000 clones listed, about 91% were seen once. The source was peripheral blood, collected on day 0 of AZD1222 vaccination. The receptors were sampled from an adult in good health.

This clone was seen once. The J gene is TRBJ1-2, the V gene TRBV7-9; perhaps TRBD1 as D (6 bases). Germline CDR1 and CDR2: SEHNR and FQNEAQ (reference sequence). V dropped 4 bases and J dropped 4 bases, with 16 bases sitting between them. There are 15 residues in the CDR3. The CDR3, as DNA: TGTGCCAGCAGCTACGGACAGTCTTTGGGCTATGGCTACACCTTC. Encoded protein: CASSYGQSLGYGYTF.

The genes are TRBV7-3 and TRBJ1-1; weak D call: TRBD1 (5 bases). CDR1 is SGHTA and CDR2 is FQGTGA in the germline V gene. V was trimmed by 6 bases and J by 1 base, leaving 9 bases between them. This CDR3 has 13 residues. CDR3 sequence (DNA): TGTGCCAGCAGTATACAGGAGAACACTGAAGCTTTCTTT. Translation gives CASSIQENTEAFF.

The chain has TRBV12-3 or TRBV12-4 and TRBJ2-2, with 8 bases matching TRBD1. CDR3 length: 13 amino acids. J gave up 6 bases and V 7 bases, and 4 bases lay outside the gene matches. The CDR3 DNA sequence: TGTGCCAGCATACAGGGGGATGCCGGGGAGCTGTTTTTT. Its protein product is CASIQGDAGELFF.

The chain carries TRBV7-9 and TRBJ1-5; 8 nucleotides align to TRBD1. Germline V gene lookup returns CDR1 SEHNR and CDR2 FQNEAQ (reference sequence). The CDR3 runs 15 residues. V was pared by 1 base and J by 4 bases, with 3 bases of the junction left unmatched. The CDR3 reads CASSLGQGLNQPQHF. The CDR3 nucleotides read TGTGCCAGCAGCTTAGGACAGGGGCTGAATCAGCCCCAGCATTTT.

V gene TRBV10-3 combines with J gene TRBJ2-1, with a tentative D call TRBD1 (6 bases). CDR1 ENHRY and CDR2 SYGVKD come from the germline V gene. The CDR3 totals 14 residues. V lost 10 bases, J lost 8 bases, and 21 bases lay in between. CDR3 in amino acids: CATRAGDRKDEQFF. CDR3 DNA: TGTGCCACTCGGGCAGGGGATCGTAAAGATGAGCAGTTCTTC.

This chain uses TRBV28 with TRBJ1-2; D perhaps matches TRBD1 (5 bases). With 4 bases removed from V and 5 bases from J, the gap between germline ends came to 14 bases. The CDR3 sequence is 14 residues long. Germline loops: CDR1 MDHEN, CDR2 SYDVKM. The DNA for the CDR3 is TGTGCCAGCAGTTCTGTGGGGCGCAGGTATGGCTACACCTTC. Amino acid sequence: CASSSVGRRYGYTF.

This chain connects TRBV7-2 to TRBJ1-1, with D hard to call. The CDR3 spans 13 residues. Trimming shortened V by 2 bases and J by 3 bases, and 7 bases separated the two germline ends. Germline lookup yields CDR1 SGHTA and CDR2 FQGNSA. DNA for the CDR3: TGTGCCAGCAGCTTACAGTTGGACACTGAAGCTTTCTTT. Translation: CASSLQLDTEAFF. Drawing the rest from reference TRBV7-2 and TRBJ1-1, the complete variable domain is GAGVSQSPSNKVTEKGKDVELRCDPISGHTALYWYRQSLGQGLEFLIYFQGNSAPDKSGLPSDRFSAERTGGSVSTLTIQRTQQEDSAVYLCASSLQLDTEAFFGQGTRLTVV.

The J gene is TRBJ2-1, the V gene TRBV24-1; 9 positions match TRBD1. This CDR3 has 15 residues. Germline CDR1 reads KGHDR; CDR2 reads SFDVKD. Trimming removed 4 bases from V and 4 bases from J; junction bases left unmatched: 4. DNA of the CDR3: TGTGCCACCAGTGAGTCGGGACAGGGTTACAATGAGCAGTTCTTC. Protein: CATSESGQGYNEQFF.

The rearrangement uses TRBV5-1 and TRBJ1-1; D remains unclear. The CDR3 loop spans 16 amino acids. V shed 0 bases and J shed 5 bases, with 17 bases lying between them. Germline V lookup: CDR1 SGHRS, CDR2 YFSETQ. The CDR3 DNA is TGCGCCAGCAGCTTGGAACTAGCGGGGTCACTGACTGAAGCTTTCTTT. Amino acids: CASSLELAGSLTEAFF.

The chain links TRBV7-2 to TRBJ2-7, with TRBD2 identical over 13 bases. Trimming at V came to 3 bases and at J to 3 bases, leaving 8 bases not matched to a gene. CDR1 SGHTA and CDR2 FQGNSA come from the germline V gene. The CDR3 consists of 17 residues. CDR3 in DNA: TGTGCCAGCAGCTTGGCGACTAGCGGGGGGATACACTACGAGCAGTACTTC. Translation: CASSLATSGGIHYEQYF. Complete variable domain (other parts from reference TRBV7-2 and TRBJ2-7): GAGVSQSPSNKVTEKGKDVELRCDPISGHTALYWYRQSLGQGLEFLIYFQGNSAPDKSGLPSDRFSAERTGGSVSTLTIQRTQQEDSAVYLCASSLATSGGIHYEQYFGPGTRLTVT.

This chain joins TRBV28 and TRBJ2-3; 8 positions match TRBD2. CDR1 is MDHEN and CDR2 is SYDVKM in the germline V gene. With V trimmed by 3 bases and J by 5 bases, 10 bases remained unmatched. The CDR3 spans 16 residues. CDR3 protein: CASSLVSGRAEDTQYF. The CDR3, as DNA: TGTGCCAGCAGTTTGGTATCCGGGAGGGCCGAAGATACGCAGTATTTT.

The V and J genes are TRBV27 and TRBJ1-5, with D tentatively TRBD1 (5 bases). The CDR3 length is 12 residues. The V end lost 11 bases, the J end lost 9 bases, and 17 bases lay between the germline ends. The germline V gene encodes CDR1 MNHEY and CDR2 SMNVEV (reference sequence). The CDR3 loop is CAARDGAGPQHF. In DNA, the CDR3 is TGTGCCGCGCGGGACGGCGCTGGGCCCCAGCATTTT.

This chain connects TRBV7-2 to TRBJ1-4; D possibly corresponds to TRBD1 (5 bases). The germline CDR1 and CDR2 sequences are SGHTA and FQGNSA. The CDR3 spans 14 residues. V shed 2 bases and J shed 5 bases, with 9 bases lying between them. The CDR3 DNA reads TGTGCCAGCAGCTTAAAAAGGGGAAATGAAAAACTGTTTTTT. Translated, it gives CASSLKRGNEKLFF.

V is TRBV29-1 and J is TRBJ1-5, with 10 bases that match TRBD1. The germline gives CDR1 SQVTM, CDR2 ANQGSEA. The CDR3 is made up of 13 amino acids. V was pared by 4 bases and J by 5 bases, with 2 bases of the junction left unmatched. The CDR3 bases are TGCAGCGTTGGTGGGACAGGGGATCAGCCCCAGCATTTT. The encoded protein is CSVGGTGDQPQHF.

CDR3 bases: TGTGCCAGCAGCCCGGGACAGTCGAACACTGAAGCTTTCTTT. This translates into CASSPGQSNTEAFF. The V call is TRBV7-3, the J call TRBJ1-1; 7 bases line up with TRBD1. CDR1 and CDR2 (germline): SGHTA, FQGTGA. The CDR3 is 14 amino acids. J was trimmed by 1 base and V by 5 bases; bases with no gene match: 4.

This clone has a single count. A junction end diverges from the germline sequence, so it may reflect a read error. The chain couples TRBV9 to TRBJ2-2; no definite D call. Germline V gene lookup returns CDR1 SGDLS and CDR2 YYNGEE. The CDR3 consists of 13 residues. The CDR3 nucleotides read TGTGCCACCAGCCCCGCGAGGACCGGGGAGCTGTTTTTT. As protein: CATSPARTGELFF.

This rearrangement joins TRBV28 to TRBJ1-5; D gene ambiguous. CDR3 length: 11 residues. CDR1 MDHEN and CDR2 SYDVKM come from the germline V gene. With 3 bases removed from V and 8 bases from J, the gap between germline ends came to 5 bases. The CDR3 loop reads CASSFGKPQHF. The DNA of the CDR3 is TGTGCCAGCAGTTTCGGGAAGCCCCAGCATTTT.

The rearrangement uses TRBV3-1 (or the pseudogene TRBV3-2) and TRBJ1-5; TRBD1 matches at 7 bases. The CDR3 length is 14 residues. With V trimmed by 4 bases and J by 4 bases, 4 bases remained unmatched. The germline V gene has CDR1 LGHDT and CDR2 YNNKEL (reference sequence). The CDR3 protein is CASSPGQANQPQHF. The CDR3 bases are TGTGCCAGCAGCCCCGGACAGGCGAATCAGCCCCAGCATTTT.

The chain carries TRBV7-2 and TRBJ1-4; possibly TRBD1 for D (6 bases). Germline values: CDR1 SGHTA, CDR2 FQGNSA. This CDR3 spans 16 amino acids. The ends were cut back, 5 bases at V and 6 bases at J, with 19 bases in the middle. The CDR3 spells CASSGPRGGRDEKLFF. In DNA form, the CDR3 reads TGTGCCAGCAGCGGCCCTAGGGGGGGGCGCGATGAAAAACTGTTTTTT.

The chain is built from TRBV12-5 and TRBJ2-7; 10 bases fit TRBD1. Trimming cost V 2 bases and J 3 bases; bases outside gene matches: 4. The germline V gene encodes CDR1 LGHNT and CDR2 FRNRAP. CDR3 length: 15 amino acids. CDR3 amino acids: CASGLIWDRGYEQYF. The CDR3 nucleotides are TGTGCTAGTGGTTTGATCTGGGACAGGGGCTACGAGCAGTACTTC.

A single count supports this clone. The chain combines TRBV2 with TRBJ1-2, with TRBD1 matching 8 bases. V trimming: 5 bases; J trimming: 0 bases; junction bases outside the gene matches: 11. This CDR3 region has 17 residues. Germline V lookup: CDR1 SNHLY, CDR2 FYNNEI. The CDR3 DNA follows: TGTGCCAGCAGTCAAGACAGGGGTTCGTATACTAACTATGGCTACACCTTC. Protein sequence: CASSQDRGSYTNYGYTF.

This sequence joins TRBV19 and TRBJ2-7, with 10 bases identical to TRBD2. V shed 5 bases, J shed 6 bases, and the junction held 4 bases outside the gene matches. CDR1 is LNHDA and CDR2 is SQIVND in the germline V gene (reference sequence). The CDR3 contains 13 residues. The CDR3 protein is CASSFLAGAEQYF. The CDR3 DNA sequence: TGTGCCAGTAGTTTCCTAGCGGGAGCCGAGCAGTACTTC.

The rearrangement links TRBV5-1 to TRBJ1-3; 9 bases match TRBD1. The germline gives CDR1 SGHRS, CDR2 YFSETQ. V gave up 0 bases and J gave up 6 bases; unmatched junction bases: 7. CDR3 length equals 16 residues. CDR3 region: CASSLGLGTGTNTIYF. The CDR3 DNA is TGCGCCAGCAGCTTGGGCCTTGGGACAGGGACAAACACCATATATTTT.

The chain recombines TRBV5-1 with TRBJ1-6; TRBD1 might be the D (6 bases). The CDR3 length is 16 residues. The V end was cut by 4 bases, the J end by 5 bases, with 16 bases between. The germline V gene has CDR1 SGHRS and CDR2 YFSETQ. The CDR3 loop reads CASSPWGGEHNSPLHF. DNA for the CDR3: TGCGCCAGCAGCCCTTGGGGGGGCGAACATAATTCACCCCTCCACTTT.